This TCR beta chain was documented in a study of blood T cells in healthy people across ages. This CDR3 is 15 amino acids long. Trimming cost V 8 bases and J 6 bases, with 17 bases left between them. Per germline, CDR1 SGHVS and CDR2 FQNEAQ. Then a second PCR, running roughly 7 to 12 cycles, was carried out with a sample-barcoded 5' primer and a J-beta primer mix. MiXCR, run by TCRdb on the 5' RACE reads, gives a single entry per CDR3 protein. The sample lists 1.5 million to 2 million distinct CDR3 sequences, 49% occurring once. Sample: blood. The clonotype was recovered from a woman aged 40-49 years in good health. The chain recombines TRBV7-8 with TRBJ1-6, with a weak D call TRBD1 (5 bases). The CDR3 nucleotides read TGTGCCAGCCTAGAGGAGGGGTTATTTAATTCACCCCTCCACTTT. This gives the protein CASLEEGLFNSPLHF. The full variable domain, rest sourced from reference TRBV7-8 and TRBJ1-6, is GAGVSQSPRYKVAKRGQDVALRCDPISGHVSLFWYQQALGQGPEFLTYFQNEAQLDKSGLPSDRFFAERPEGSVSTLKIQRTQQEDSAVYLCASLEEGLFNSPLHFGNGTRLTVT.